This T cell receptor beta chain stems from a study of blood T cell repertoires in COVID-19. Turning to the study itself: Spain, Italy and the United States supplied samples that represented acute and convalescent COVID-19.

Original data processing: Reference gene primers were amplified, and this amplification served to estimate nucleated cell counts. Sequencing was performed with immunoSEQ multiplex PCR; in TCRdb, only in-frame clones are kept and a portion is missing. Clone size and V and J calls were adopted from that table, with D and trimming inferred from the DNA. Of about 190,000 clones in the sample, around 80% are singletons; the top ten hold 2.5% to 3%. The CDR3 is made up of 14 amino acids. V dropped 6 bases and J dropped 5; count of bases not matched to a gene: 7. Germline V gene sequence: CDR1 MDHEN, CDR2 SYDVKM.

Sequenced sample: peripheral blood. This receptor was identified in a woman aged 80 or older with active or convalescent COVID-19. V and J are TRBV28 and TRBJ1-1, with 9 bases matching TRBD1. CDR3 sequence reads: CASRDRDRVTEAFF. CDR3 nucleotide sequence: TGTGCCAGCAGGGACCGGGACAGGGTTACTGAAGCTTTCTTT.